What follows are 31 T cell receptor beta chains derived from one specimen sequenced in a study of shared clonotypes between healthy human individuals. Some clones are missing from TCRdb's copy, which holds only in-frame ones; the method was immunoSEQ multiplex PCR. The data contain around 750,000 clones, approximately 79% of them seen just once; the ten biggest clones take up about 1.8%. The specimen was memory CD4+ T cells sorted from blood. Documented subset: CD45RA-negative fraction. These receptors were taken from a woman between 25 and 40 years old in good health.

J is TRBJ1-2 and V is TRBV29-1, with TRBD1 matching over 11 bases. V was clipped by 3 bases and J by 8 bases; unmatched bases: 5. CDR3 length: 13 amino acids. Germline V gene sequence: CDR1 SQVTM, CDR2 ANQGSEA. CDR3 loop: CSVEKGQGGGYTF. CDR3 nucleotides: TGCAGCGTTGAGAAGGGACAGGGGGGCGGCTACACCTTC.

This clone has a single count. CDR3 DNA: TGTGCCAGCAGTCCCCGGACCTCCTACGAGCAGTACTTC. This codes for CASSPRTSYEQYF. The chain joins TRBV6-5 to TRBJ2-7; D gene uncertain. The ends were cut back, 5 bases at V and 0 bases at J, with 8 bases in the middle. The germline CDR1 and CDR2 sequences are MNHEY and SVGAGI. The CDR3 is 13 residues long.

This rearrangement joins TRBV28 to TRBJ2-2; D unresolved. The CDR3 is made up of 13 amino acids. The V and J ends lost 6 bases and 1 base respectively, with 6 bases between them. Germline V gene sequence: CDR1 MDHEN, CDR2 SYDVKM. The CDR3 sequence is CASRDGNTGELFF. DNA of the CDR3: TGTGCCAGCAGGGACGGGAACACCGGGGAGCTGTTTTTT.

The sample holds one count of this clone. The rearrangement uses TRBV5-8 and TRBJ1-5, with D possibly being TRBD1 (6 bases). Between the trimmed V and J ends, which lost 3 bases and 3 bases, there was a span of 10 bases. Germline CDR1 is SGHTS and CDR2 is YDEGEE. CDR3 length: 14 amino acids. CDR3 region: CASSYRQVNQPQHF. CDR3 coding DNA: TGTGCCAGCAGCTACCGACAGGTCAATCAGCCCCAGCATTTT.

This clone was seen more than once but under ten times. The J gene is TRBJ2-4, the V gene TRBV7-9; D is tentatively TRBD1 or TRBD2 (6 bases each). The CDR3 totals 13 residues. Per the germline V gene, CDR1 is SEHNR and CDR2 is FQNEAQ (reference sequence). The ends were cut back, 5 bases at V and 6 bases at J, with 11 bases in the middle. CDR3 protein: CASSIEGGNIQYF. The DNA for the CDR3 is TGTGCCAGCAGCATAGAGGGGGGAAACATTCAGTACTTC.

This clone was recorded a few times. Other DNA sequences in the same sample also yield this CDR3. The gene calls are TRBV13 and TRBJ2-7; D uncertain. In germline, CDR1 is PRHDT, CDR2 FYEKMQ (reference sequence). Trimming removed 0 bases from V and 4 bases from J, with 4 bases in between. CDR3 size: 12 residues. The CDR3 sequence: CASSLGGYEQYF. Written as DNA, the CDR3 is TGTGCCAGCAGCTTAGGGGGTTACGAGCAGTACTTC.

The genes are TRBV28 and TRBJ2-7, with TRBD1 matching 8 bases. The CDR3 covers 13 residues. From germline, CDR1 is MDHEN and CDR2 SYDVKM. The junction had 6 bases not matched to a gene; V was cut back by 8 bases and J by 3 bases. The CDR3 region has the DNA TGTGCCAGCGGGCGAGGACAGGGCTACGAGCAGTACTTC. Translation gives CASGRGQGYEQYF.

This clone was seen just once. The rearrangement links TRBV7-9 to TRBJ2-6; D is possibly TRBD2 (5 bases). Looked up from germline, CDR1 is SEHNR and CDR2 is FQNEAQ (reference sequence). V lost 6 bases, J lost 1 base, and 10 bases lay in between. There are 15 residues in the CDR3. CDR3 amino acids: CASSEQRSGANVLTF. The CDR3, as DNA: TGTGCCAGCAGTGAACAGCGGTCTGGGGCCAACGTCCTGACTTTC.

The chain uses TRBV28 and TRBJ1-4; a weak D match, TRBD1 (5 bases). V lost 6 bases to trimming and J lost 4 bases, with 12 bases between them. CDR1 is MDHEN and CDR2 is SYDVKM in the germline V gene. This CDR3 contains 14 residues. The chain's CDR3 is CASRSGTRNEKLFF. The CDR3 DNA reads as TGTGCCAGCAGGTCGGGGACCCGTAATGAAAAACTGTTTTTT.

The chain joins TRBV9 to TRBJ2-1, with 7 bases matching TRBD2. V lost 5 bases, J lost 6 bases, and 11 bases stayed unmatched. CDR3 size: 15 residues. Germline V gene data show CDR1 as SGDLS and CDR2 as YYNGEE. The CDR3 bases are TGTGCCAGCAGTGCAGCGGGATGGGTCAGCAATGAGCAGTTCTTC. Amino acid sequence: CASSAAGWVSNEQFF.

The J gene is TRBJ2-3, the V gene TRBV21-1; the tabulated D call, TRBD2, remains unverified against the DNA. TRBV21-1 is a known pseudogene. The CDR3 loop spans 18 amino acids. The CDR3 region is CASSALSGLADSTDTQYF. For the CDR3, the DNA is TGTGCCAGCAGCGCATTATCGGGACTAGCGGATAGCACAGATACGCAGTATTTT.

The rearrangement joins TRBV19 to TRBJ2-2; possible D gene TRBD2, 6 bases. The CDR3 loop spans 18 amino acids. V lost 6 bases and J 3 bases, leaving 23 bases between the germline ends. Germline assignment: CDR1 LNHDA and CDR2 SQIVND (reference sequence). In DNA, the CDR3 is TGTGCCAGTAGAGTCAGTAGTGGTCGGAGGGGTGACACCGGGGAGCTGTTTTTT. As protein: CASRVSSGRRGDTGELFF.

This clone was seen a handful of times. The chain joins TRBV19 to TRBJ1-5, with D uncertain. Germline CDR1 reads LNHDA; CDR2 reads SQIVND (reference sequence). V shed 2 bases and J shed 9 bases, with 8 bases lying between them. There are 12 residues in the CDR3. Here the CDR3 reads CASSIYAMPQHF. The DNA for the CDR3 is TGTGCCAGTAGTATATATGCCATGCCCCAGCATTTT.

This rearrangement joins TRBV19 to TRBJ2-1; TRBD2 matches 7 bases. Germline CDR1 and CDR2: LNHDA and SQIVND (reference sequence). There are 18 residues in the CDR3. With V trimmed by 4 bases and J by 0 bases, 12 bases remained unmatched. The DNA for the CDR3 is TGTGCCAGTAGTACCTCTCCGGGTGGCGGGAGCTCCTACAATGAGCAGTTCTTC. It specifies CASSTSPGGGSSYNEQFF.

The chain couples TRBV11-2 to TRBJ2-1; 13 bases match TRBD2. Germline V gene data show CDR1 as SGHAT and CDR2 as FQNNGV. V lost 6 bases and J lost 5; bases outside the gene matches: 7. The length of the CDR3 is 16 residues. CDR3 sequence: CASSHRTSGSNNEQFF. The CDR3 DNA reads as TGTGCCAGCAGTCACAGGACTAGCGGGAGTAACAATGAGCAGTTCTTC.

The chain recombines TRBV28 with TRBJ1-3; possible D gene TRBD1, 6 bases. CDR3 length: 15 amino acids. Germline lookup yields CDR1 MDHEN and CDR2 SYDVKM. Trimming took 1 base from V and 0 from J, leaving 7 bases between them. CDR3: CASSLSTGSGNTIYF. Here the CDR3 DNA reads TGTGCCAGCAGTTTATCGACAGGCTCTGGAAACACCATATATTTT.

Concerning this clone itself: Other DNA sequences in this specimen translate into the identical CDR3. CDR3 DNA: TGTGCCAGCAGCTTGGAAGCCGAAGAGACCCAGTACTTC. Residues: CASSLEAEETQYF. The chain couples TRBV5-4 to TRBJ2-5; D unresolved. V was trimmed by 0 bases and J by 3 bases, leaving 6 bases between them. The CDR3 is made up of 13 amino acids. Germline-derived CDR1 and CDR2 are SGHNT and YYREEE (reference sequence).

The chain links TRBV18 to TRBJ1-3; a weak D match, TRBD1 (6 bases). The CDR3 sequence is 17 residues long. V lost 4 bases and J 0 bases, leaving 16 bases between the germline ends. Germline CDR1 reads KGHSH; CDR2 reads LQKENI. CDR3 protein: CASSQNGQSFSGNTIYF. The CDR3 DNA reads TGTGCCAGCTCACAAAACGGACAGTCCTTCTCTGGAAACACCATATATTTT. The whole variable domain, remainder taken from reference TRBV18 and TRBJ1-3, is NAGVMQNPRHLVRRRGQEARLRCSPMKGHSHVYWYRQLPEEGLKFMVYLQKENIIDESGMPKERFSAEFPKEGPSILRIQQVVRGDSAAYFCASSQNGQSFSGNTIYFGEGSWLTVV.

This clone has ten or more counts. V usage is TRBV25-1 and J usage is TRBJ2-7; TRBD2 is a possible D gene (6 bases). The CDR3 loop spans 13 amino acids. Deletions cut 5 bases from V and 1 base from J, with 9 bases between. Germline-derived CDR1 and CDR2 are MGHDK and SYGVNS. The CDR3 DNA is TGTGCCAGCAGTCCTAGCGCGTCCTACGAGCAGTACTTC. Amino acid sequence: CASSPSASYEQYF.

This chain connects TRBV28 to TRBJ2-3, with 9 positions matching TRBD1. The CDR3 is 20 amino acids. J lost 0 bases, V lost 6 bases, and 19 bases had no gene match. The germline V gene has CDR1 MDHEN and CDR2 SYDVKM. This chain's CDR3 is CASSQDRGPRRAKSTDTQYF. CDR3 DNA: TGTGCCAGCAGCCAGGACAGGGGTCCGCGACGGGCGAAAAGCACAGATACGCAGTATTTT.

This chain joins TRBV11-3 and TRBJ2-5; 10 positions match TRBD2. Germline lookup yields CDR1 SGHNT and CDR2 YENEEA. Trimming cost V 4 bases and J 5 bases; bases outside gene matches: 7. The length of the CDR3 is 15 residues. CDR3 amino acids: CASSWSSGSDETQYF. The CDR3 region has the DNA TGTGCCAGCAGCTGGTCTAGCGGGAGCGATGAGACCCAGTACTTC. The entire variable domain, with the rest obtained from reference TRBV11-3 and TRBJ2-5, is as follows: EAGVVQSPRYKIIEKKQPVAFWCNPISGHNTLYWYLQNLGQGPELLIRYENEEAVDDSQLPKDRFSAERLKGVDSTLKIQPAELGDSAVYLCASSWSSGSDETQYFGPGTRLLVL.

The rearrangement joins TRBV4-1 to TRBJ2-1; D gene ambiguous. This CDR3 comprises 17 residues. V was shortened by 1 base and J by 0 bases, with 13 bases between the two germline ends. Germline values: CDR1 MGHRA, CDR2 YSYEKL. CDR3: CASSQGRGGSSYNEQFF. CDR3 bases: TGCGCCAGCAGCCAAGGCCGCGGTGGTAGCTCCTACAATGAGCAGTTCTTC.

V usage is TRBV6-6 and J usage is TRBJ2-1; 12 bases align to TRBD2. The CDR3 extends over 14 amino acids. The germline V gene encodes CDR1 MNHNY and CDR2 SVGAGI (reference sequence). Trimming took 5 bases from V and 6 from J; bases not matched to a gene: 2. The CDR3 nucleotides are TGTGCCAGCAGTCGACTAGCGGGAGTCAATGAGCAGTTCTTC. Protein product: CASSRLAGVNEQFF.

This clone was seen repeatedly, ten times or more. J is TRBJ2-2 and V is TRBV4-1, with D hard to call. The length of the CDR3 is 13 residues. In germline, CDR1 is MGHRA, CDR2 YSYEKL. V lost 4 bases to trimming and J lost 5 bases, with 8 bases between them. CDR3 sequence reads: CASSLEGTGELFF. The CDR3 DNA reads TGCGCCAGCAGCCTAGAAGGAACCGGGGAGCTGTTTTTT.

This sequence joins TRBV10-1 and TRBJ2-7; D is unclear. Trimming cost V 6 bases and J 0 bases, with 3 bases left between them. CDR1 is WNHNN, CDR2 SYGVQD, per germline (reference sequence). The CDR3 is 11 residues long. The CDR3 sequence is CASRNSYEQYF. Written as DNA, the CDR3 is TGCGCCAGCAGAAACTCCTACGAGCAGTACTTC.

V and J are TRBV27 and TRBJ1-5, with unresolved D. In germline, CDR1 is MNHEY, CDR2 SMNVEV (reference sequence). V lost 6 bases and J lost 3, with 15 bases in between. CDR3 length: 15 amino acids. The CDR3 DNA reads as TGTGCCAGCAGACCCAGGCTCCACCACAATCAGCCCCAGCATTTT. It translates to CASRPRLHHNQPQHF.

A word on this clone: Other DNA variants within this sample encode the same CDR3. The rearrangement uses TRBV27 and TRBJ2-3; 11 bases are a match to TRBD2. The V segment lost 4 bases and the J segment 1 base; nucleotides outside the gene matches: 1. The CDR3 runs 15 residues. Germline assignment: CDR1 MNHEY and CDR2 SMNVEV (reference sequence). The CDR3 coding sequence is TGTGCCAGCAGTTCACTAGCGGGAGGCACAGATACGCAGTATTTT. It is translated as CASSSLAGGTDTQYF.

In this sample, this clone turned up once. The gene calls are TRBV28 and TRBJ1-5; no firm D call. Trimming removed 5 bases at V and 4 bases at J, with 12 bases between. The CDR3 has 14 amino acids. Germline V gene data show CDR1 as MDHEN and CDR2 as SYDVKM. The CDR3, as DNA: TGTGCCAGCAGTAAAAACACAGTTAATCAGCCCCAGCATTTT. Protein sequence: CASSKNTVNQPQHF.

The gene calls are TRBV23-1 and TRBJ2-3, with D possibly TRBD2 on 5 matching bases. TRBV23-1 carries the ORF label, with uncertain function. Trimming removed 0 bases at V and 0 bases at J, with 10 bases between. The CDR3 consists of 16 residues. The CDR3 region is CASSQSRVSSTDTQYF. The CDR3, as DNA: TGCGCCAGCAGTCAATCGAGGGTATCTAGCACAGATACGCAGTATTTT.

The rearrangement links TRBV7-9 to TRBJ2-7; TRBD1 matches 9 bases. V lost 5 bases to trimming and J lost 4 bases; unmatched junction nucleotides: 9. In germline, CDR1 is SEHNR, CDR2 FQNEAQ (reference sequence). This CDR3 region has 15 residues. Here the CDR3 reads CASSHSGTGIYEQYF. Written as DNA, the CDR3 is TGTGCCAGCAGCCACTCGGGGACAGGGATATACGAGCAGTACTTC.

This clone was recorded a few times. The gene calls are TRBV25-1 and TRBJ2-1; 9 bases agree with TRBD2. J lost 8 bases, V lost 6 bases, and 14 bases had no gene match. The germline V gene encodes CDR1 MGHDK and CDR2 SYGVNS. This CDR3 region has 16 residues. The CDR3 bases are TGTGCCAGCAGCCCCGGTTCGGCGGGAGGGCACCATGAGCAGTTCTTC. It yields the protein CASSPGSAGGHHEQFF.